A selection of T cell receptor beta chains follows, all from one sample in a study of cytomegalovirus exposure and HLA in healthy donors. Clones were sequenced by immunoSEQ multiplex PCR, and TCRdb holds only the in-frame ones, with some missing. This table holds about 180,000 clones, about 85% found once. The material sequenced was PBMCs. Every receptor here comes from a girl between 5 and 17 years old in good health and CMV-seropositive. CDR3s include the opening cysteine and the closing phenylalanine or tryptophan.

TRBJ1-1 TRBV19 CASSIAGYEAFF
TRBJ2-7 TRBV5-4 CASSSYTGTGGFEQYF
TRBJ2-7 TRBV5-6 CASSQLAGGTYEQYF
TRBJ2-7 TRBV12-5 CASVSAGDEQYF
TRBJ2-1 TRBV19 CASSLGGFEQFF
TRBJ2-1 TRBV7-2 CASSPSGGNEQFF
TRBJ2-7 TRBV5-1 CASSLVAGGYEQYF
TRBJ2-7 TRBV6-1 CASSSVYEQYF
TRBJ1-1 TRBV6-5 CASRRGFEGTEAFF
TRBJ2-1 TRBV14 CASSQARAAGVSYNEQFF
TRBJ2-7 TRBV5-1 CASSLVLSGSYEQYF
TRBJ1-2 TRBV4-3 CASSQRSPLTTGLTF
TRBJ2-7 TRBV15 CATSSPGLAGYEQYF
TRBJ2-3 TRBV5-1 CASRGGPDTQYF
TRBJ2-7 TRBV29-1 CSVPTGGGLYEQYF
TRBJ1-5 TRBV10-3 CAITPGSNQPQHF
TRBJ1-4 TRBV5-1 CASSLSWRGEKLFF
TRBJ2-1 TRBV7-3 CASSLAGGYNEQFF
TRBJ2-3 TRBV9 CASSVVAPADTQYF
TRBJ2-1 TRBV15 CATSRDTRTSGYNEQFF
TRBJ2-7 TRBV5-1 CASSFDGTGRYEQYF
TRBJ2-7 TRBV4-3 CASSQEGLAEYEQYF
TRBJ2-1 TRBV29-1 CSAPRRGTGDEQFF
TRBJ2-5 TRBV9 CASSVAGFGETQYF
TRBJ2-3 TRBV6-5 CASSYGLAGYTQYF
TRBJ1-2 TRBV25-1 CASSGTVYYGYTF
TRBJ2-7 TRBV25-1 CASSYRAGYEQYF
TRBJ1-5 TRBV30 CAWAAGVFQPQHF
TRBJ1-5 TRBV27 CASSRQGRSGNQPQHF
TRBJ1-2 TRBV5-1 CASSLEGHDSGYTF
TRBJ1-1 TRBV4-1 CASSPHQEDTEAFF
TRBJ2-1 TRBV19 CASSRTSGSYDEQFF
TRBJ2-7 TRBV11-1 CASRGLAGTYEQYF
TRBJ2-1 TRBV5-1 CASSLAGSSSYNEQFF
TRBJ2-2 TRBV11-2 CASSPPRQGVGELFF
TRBJ2-7 TRBV7-9 CASSLLGTGQGAQNF
TRBJ2-7 TRBV10-1 CASSRTGISYEQYF
TRBJ1-5 TRBV19 CASSKGQVQPQHF
TRBJ1-2 TRBV7-9 CASSRTGEESYGYTF
TRBJ2-7 TRBV11-2 CASSSTGEQYF
TRBJ2-3 TRBV5-4 CASSLLALDTQYF
TRBJ2-5 TRBV12-2 CASRFVGEQYF
TRBJ2-1 TRBV7-9 CASSFRWTSGNHEQFF
TRBJ1-1 TRBV30 CAWTPGQGIPEAFF
TRBJ2-7 TRBV4-1 CASSHNYEQYF